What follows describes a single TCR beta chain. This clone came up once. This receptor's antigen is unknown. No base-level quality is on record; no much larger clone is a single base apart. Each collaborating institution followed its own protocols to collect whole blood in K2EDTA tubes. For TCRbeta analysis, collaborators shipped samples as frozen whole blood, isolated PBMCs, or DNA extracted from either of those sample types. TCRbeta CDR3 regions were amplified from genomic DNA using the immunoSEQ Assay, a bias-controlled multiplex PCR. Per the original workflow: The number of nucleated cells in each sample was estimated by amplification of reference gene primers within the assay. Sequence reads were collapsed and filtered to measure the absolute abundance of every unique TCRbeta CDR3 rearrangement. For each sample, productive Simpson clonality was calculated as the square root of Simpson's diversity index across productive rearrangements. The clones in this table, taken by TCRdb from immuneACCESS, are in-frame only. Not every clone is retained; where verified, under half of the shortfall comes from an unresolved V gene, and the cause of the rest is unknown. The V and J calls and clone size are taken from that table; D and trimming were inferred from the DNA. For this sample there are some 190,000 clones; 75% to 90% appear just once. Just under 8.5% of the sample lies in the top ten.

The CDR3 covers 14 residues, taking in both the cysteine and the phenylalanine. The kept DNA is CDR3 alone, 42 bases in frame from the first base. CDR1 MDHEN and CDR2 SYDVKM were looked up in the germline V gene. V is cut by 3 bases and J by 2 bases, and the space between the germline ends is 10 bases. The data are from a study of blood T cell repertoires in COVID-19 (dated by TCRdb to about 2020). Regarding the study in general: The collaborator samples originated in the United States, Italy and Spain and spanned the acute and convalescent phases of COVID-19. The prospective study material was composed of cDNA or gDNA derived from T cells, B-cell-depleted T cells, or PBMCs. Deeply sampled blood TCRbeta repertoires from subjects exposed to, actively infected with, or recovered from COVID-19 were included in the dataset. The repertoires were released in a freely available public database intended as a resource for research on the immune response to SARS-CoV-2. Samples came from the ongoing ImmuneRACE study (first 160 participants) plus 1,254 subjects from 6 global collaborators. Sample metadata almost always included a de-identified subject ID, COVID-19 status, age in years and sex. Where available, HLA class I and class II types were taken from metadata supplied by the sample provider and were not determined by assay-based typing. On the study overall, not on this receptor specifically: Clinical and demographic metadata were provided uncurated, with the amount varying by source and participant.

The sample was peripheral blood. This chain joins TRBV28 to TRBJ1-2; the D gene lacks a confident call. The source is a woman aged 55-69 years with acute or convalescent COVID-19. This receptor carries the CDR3 CASSFGGENYGYTF. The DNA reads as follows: TGTGCCAGCAGTTTTGGAGGTGAGAACTATGGCTACACCTTC.